The clone carrying this TCR beta chain has a count of ten or more. Its antigen remains unidentified. From the RT-PCR reads, TCRdb called clonotypes with MiXCR, one entry per CDR3 protein. Of approximately 490,000 distinct CDR3 sequences listed, under 8.5% are singletons. These data come from a study of response to subunit inactivated influenza vaccine. General study points: That few new T cells are recruited by each seasonal influenza vaccination was the authors' suggestion.

This CDR3 comprises 16 residues. Trimming took 0 bases from V and 0 from J, leaving 7 bases between them. Germline-derived CDR1 and CDR2 are SGHRS and YFSETQ. The sample was PBMCs from blood, taken around 25 months after vaccination. The rearrangement links TRBV5-1 to TRBJ2-6; D is perhaps TRBD1 or TRBD2 (5 bases each). The receptor comes from a man in his fifties or sixties who received an inactivated influenza vaccine. The CDR3 coding sequence is TGCGCCAGCAGCTTGGGTGGGGGCTCTGGGGCCAACGTCCTGACTTTC. This codes for CASSLGGGSGANVLTF.